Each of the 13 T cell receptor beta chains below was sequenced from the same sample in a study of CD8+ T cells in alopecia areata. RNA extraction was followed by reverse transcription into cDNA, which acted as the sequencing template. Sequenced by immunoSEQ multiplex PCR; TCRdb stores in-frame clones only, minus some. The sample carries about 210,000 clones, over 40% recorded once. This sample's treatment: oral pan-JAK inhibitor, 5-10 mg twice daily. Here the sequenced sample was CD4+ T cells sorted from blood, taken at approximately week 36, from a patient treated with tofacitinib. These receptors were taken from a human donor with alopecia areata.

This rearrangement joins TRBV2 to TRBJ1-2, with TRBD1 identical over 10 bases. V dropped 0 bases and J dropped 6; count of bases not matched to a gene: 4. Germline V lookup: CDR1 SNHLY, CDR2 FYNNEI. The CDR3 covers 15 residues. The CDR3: CASSEAEGQGDGYTF. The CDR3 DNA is TGTGCCAGCAGTGAAGCGGAAGGACAGGGGGATGGCTACACCTTC.

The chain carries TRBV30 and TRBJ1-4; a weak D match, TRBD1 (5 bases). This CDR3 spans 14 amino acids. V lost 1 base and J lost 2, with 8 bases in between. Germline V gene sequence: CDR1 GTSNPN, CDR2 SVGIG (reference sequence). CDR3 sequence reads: CAWSATATNEKLFF. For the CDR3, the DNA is TGTGCCTGGAGTGCGACAGCCACTAATGAAAAACTGTTTTTT.

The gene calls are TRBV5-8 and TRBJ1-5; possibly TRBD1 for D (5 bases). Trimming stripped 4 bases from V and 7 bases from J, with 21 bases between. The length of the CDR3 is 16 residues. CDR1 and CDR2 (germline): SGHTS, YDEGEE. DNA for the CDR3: TGTGCCAGCAGCCTGTGGGGCGCAGGACCACAACAGCCCCAGCATTTT. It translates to CASSLWGAGPQQPQHF.

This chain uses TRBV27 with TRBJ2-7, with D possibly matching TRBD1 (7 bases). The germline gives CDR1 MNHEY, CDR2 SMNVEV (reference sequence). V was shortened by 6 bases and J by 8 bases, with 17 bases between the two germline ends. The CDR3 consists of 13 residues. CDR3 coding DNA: TGTGCCAGCAGGGGACTTGAGAGGGGGCAGCAGTACTTC. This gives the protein CASRGLERGQQYF.

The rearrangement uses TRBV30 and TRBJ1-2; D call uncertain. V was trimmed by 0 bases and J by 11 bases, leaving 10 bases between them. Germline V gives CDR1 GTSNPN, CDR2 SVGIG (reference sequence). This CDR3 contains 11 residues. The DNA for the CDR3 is TGTGCCTGGAGTGTTCTCACTATTTACACCTTC. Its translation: CAWSVLTIYTF.

This chain's CDR3 is CASSPADRGGHQPQHF. The DNA of the CDR3 is TGTGCCAGCAGCCCAGCGGACAGGGGCGGGCATCAGCCCCAGCATTTT. V and J are TRBV6-6 and TRBJ1-5, with 9 bases lining up with TRBD1. This CDR3 region has 16 residues. The junction had 11 bases not matched to a gene; V was cut back by 6 bases and J by 5 bases. CDR1 MNHNY and CDR2 SVGAGI come from the germline V gene (reference sequence).

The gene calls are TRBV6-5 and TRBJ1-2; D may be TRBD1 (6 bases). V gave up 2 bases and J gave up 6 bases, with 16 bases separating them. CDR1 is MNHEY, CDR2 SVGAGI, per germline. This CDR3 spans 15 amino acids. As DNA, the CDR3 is TGTGCCAGCAGTTACCGTTCCAGGGGAACCCATGGCTACACCTTC. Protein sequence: CASSYRSRGTHGYTF.

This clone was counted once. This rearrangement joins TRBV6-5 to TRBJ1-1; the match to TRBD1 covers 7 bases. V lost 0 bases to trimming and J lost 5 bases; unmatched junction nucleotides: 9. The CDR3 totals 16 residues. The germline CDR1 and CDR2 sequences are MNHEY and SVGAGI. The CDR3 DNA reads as TGTGCCAGCAGTTACTCGATAACCCGCAGGGGGACTGAAGCTTTCTTT. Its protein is CASSYSITRRGTEAFF.

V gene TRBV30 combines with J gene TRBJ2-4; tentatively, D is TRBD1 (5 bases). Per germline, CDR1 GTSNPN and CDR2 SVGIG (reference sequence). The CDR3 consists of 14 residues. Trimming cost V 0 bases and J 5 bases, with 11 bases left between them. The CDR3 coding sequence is TGTGCCTGGAGTGTACAAGGGGCCCAAAACATTCAGTACTTC. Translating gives CAWSVQGAQNIQYF.

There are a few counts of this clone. In DNA form, the CDR3 reads TGTGCCTATATGCAAGGGGACAGATACAATGAGCAGTTCTTC. Translation: CAYMQGDRYNEQFF. The chain employs TRBV30 and TRBJ2-1, with 7 nucleotides matching TRBD1. The V and J ends lost 7 bases and 4 bases, in that order; junction bases with no gene match: 10. The CDR3 is 14 residues long. Germline V CDR1 and CDR2: GTSNPN, SVGIG (reference sequence).

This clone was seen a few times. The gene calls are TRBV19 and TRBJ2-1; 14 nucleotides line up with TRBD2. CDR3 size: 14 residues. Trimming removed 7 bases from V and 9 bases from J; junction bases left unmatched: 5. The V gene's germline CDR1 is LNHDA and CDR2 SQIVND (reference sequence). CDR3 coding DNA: TGTGCCAGTACCGGGACTAGCGGGAGTGGTGAGCAGTTCTTC. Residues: CASTGTSGSGEQFF.

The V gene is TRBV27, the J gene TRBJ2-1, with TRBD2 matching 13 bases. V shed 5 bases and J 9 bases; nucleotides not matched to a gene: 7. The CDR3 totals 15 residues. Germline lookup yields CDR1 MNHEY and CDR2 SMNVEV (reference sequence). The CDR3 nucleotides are TGTGCCAGCAGTGTTGGACTAGCGGGAGTCCGTGAGCAGTTCTTC. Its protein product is CASSVGLAGVREQFF.

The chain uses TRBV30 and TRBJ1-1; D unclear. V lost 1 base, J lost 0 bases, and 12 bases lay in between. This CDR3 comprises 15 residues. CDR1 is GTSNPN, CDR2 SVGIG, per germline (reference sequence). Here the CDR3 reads CAWSARKTVNTEAFF. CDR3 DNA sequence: TGTGCCTGGAGTGCCCGGAAGACTGTGAACACTGAAGCTTTCTTT.